One and the same sample provided the 4 T cell receptor beta chains below, sequenced in a study of T cell responses to AZD1222 COVID-19 vaccine. TCRdb keeps only in-frame clones here, not all; method: immunoSEQ multiplex PCR. There are around 180,000 clones in the sample; 94% occur only once, and around 1.5% lies in the top ten. Source: peripheral blood, taken 28 days after the second AZD1222 dose. The receptor source for this set is an adult who received the AZD1222 COVID-19 vaccine.

The CDR3 sequence: CASGSPGGGYNSPLHF. The CDR3 DNA reads TGTGCTAGTGGTTCTCCCGGGGGGGGTTATAATTCACCCCTCCACTTT. V and J are TRBV12-5 and TRBJ1-6, with a possible D match to TRBD1 (5 bases). V lost 4 bases, J lost 4 bases, and 14 bases lay in between. This CDR3 contains 16 residues. Per germline, CDR1 LGHNT and CDR2 FRNRAP.

The gene calls are TRBV6-1 and TRBJ1-1; no definite D call. The length of the CDR3 is 15 residues. Per the germline V gene, CDR1 is MNHNS and CDR2 is SASEGT. V gave up 3 bases and J gave up 0 bases, with 11 bases separating them. DNA for the CDR3: TGTGCCAGCAGTGAGTCGGAGCAGTTGAACACTGAAGCTTTCTTT. It codes for CASSESEQLNTEAFF.

The V and J genes are TRBV6-5 and TRBJ1-5, with D uncertain. The CDR3 has 13 amino acids. V lost 6 bases and J 3 bases, leaving 9 bases between the germline ends. The germline gives CDR1 MNHEY, CDR2 SVGAGI. The CDR3, as DNA: TGTGCCAGCAGCGTCGGTCCCAATCAGCCCCAGCATTTT. It yields the protein CASSVGPNQPQHF.

The chain combines TRBV5-1 with TRBJ2-3; 7 bases align to TRBD2. CDR3 length: 16 amino acids. Germline trimming cut 1 base from V and 2 bases from J; bases unmatched to any gene: 7. Germline V gene sequence: CDR1 SGHRS, CDR2 YFSETQ. In nucleotides, the CDR3 is TGCGCCAGCAGCTTGTTGGGACTATACCTCACAGATACGCAGTATTTT. It translates to CASSLLGLYLTDTQYF.